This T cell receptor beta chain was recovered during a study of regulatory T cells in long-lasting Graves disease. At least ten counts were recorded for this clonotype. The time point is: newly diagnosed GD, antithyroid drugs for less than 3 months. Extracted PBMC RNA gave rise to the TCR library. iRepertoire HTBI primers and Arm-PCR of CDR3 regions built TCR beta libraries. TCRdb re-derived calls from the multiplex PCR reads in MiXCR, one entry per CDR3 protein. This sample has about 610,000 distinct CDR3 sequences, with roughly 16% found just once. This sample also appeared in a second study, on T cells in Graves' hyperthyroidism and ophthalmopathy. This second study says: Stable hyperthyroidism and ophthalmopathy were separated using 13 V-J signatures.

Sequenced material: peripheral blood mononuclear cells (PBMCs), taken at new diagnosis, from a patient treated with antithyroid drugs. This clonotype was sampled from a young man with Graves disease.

CDR3 region: CASRQGGTGDYNEQFF. CDR3 sequence (DNA): TGTGCCAGCAGACAAGGTGGGACAGGGGACTACAATGAGCAGTTCTTC. The chain recombines TRBV7-3 with TRBJ2-1; 10 nucleotides line up with TRBD1. The junction had 8 bases not matched to a gene; V was cut back by 6 bases and J by 3 bases. Germline V CDR1 and CDR2: SGHTA, FQGTGA. The CDR3 has 16 amino acids.